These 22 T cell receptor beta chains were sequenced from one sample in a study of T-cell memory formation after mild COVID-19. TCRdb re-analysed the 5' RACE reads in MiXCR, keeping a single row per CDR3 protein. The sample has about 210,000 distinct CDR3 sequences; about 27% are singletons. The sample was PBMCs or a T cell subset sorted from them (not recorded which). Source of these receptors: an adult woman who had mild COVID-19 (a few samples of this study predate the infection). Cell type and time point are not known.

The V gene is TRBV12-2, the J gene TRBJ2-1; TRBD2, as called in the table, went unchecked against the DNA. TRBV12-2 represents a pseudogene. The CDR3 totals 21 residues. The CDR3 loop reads CASRLEEGGLAGGPTYNEQFF. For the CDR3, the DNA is TGTGCAAGTCGCTTAGAAGAAGGGGGACTAGCGGGAGGGCCGACCTACAATGAGCAGTTCTTC.

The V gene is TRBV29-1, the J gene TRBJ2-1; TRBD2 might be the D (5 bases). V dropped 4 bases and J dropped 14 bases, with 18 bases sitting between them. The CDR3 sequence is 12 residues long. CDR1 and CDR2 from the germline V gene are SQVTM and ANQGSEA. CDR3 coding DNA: TGCAGCGTTGCCGAATCCTACACTAGGGAGTTCTTC. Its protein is CSVAESYTREFF.

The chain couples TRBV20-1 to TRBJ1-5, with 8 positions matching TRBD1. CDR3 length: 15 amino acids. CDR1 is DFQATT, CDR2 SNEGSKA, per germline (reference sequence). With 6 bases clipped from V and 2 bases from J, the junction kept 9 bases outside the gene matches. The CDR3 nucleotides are TGCAGTGCCCCGGACAGGGCGAGTCGCAATCAGCCCCAGCATTTT. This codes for CSAPDRASRNQPQHF.

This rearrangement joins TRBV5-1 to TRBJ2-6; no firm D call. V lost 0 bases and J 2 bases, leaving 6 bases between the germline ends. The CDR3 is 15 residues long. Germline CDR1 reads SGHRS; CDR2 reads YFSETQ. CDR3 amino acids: CASSLAEPGANVLTF. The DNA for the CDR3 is TGCGCCAGCAGCTTGGCCGAGCCTGGGGCCAACGTCCTGACTTTC.

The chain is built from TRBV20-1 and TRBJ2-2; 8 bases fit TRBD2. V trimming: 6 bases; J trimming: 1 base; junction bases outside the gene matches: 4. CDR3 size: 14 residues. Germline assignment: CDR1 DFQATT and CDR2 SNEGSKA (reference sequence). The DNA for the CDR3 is TGCAGTGCCAAAGCGGGGGTGAACACCGGGGAGCTGTTTTTT. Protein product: CSAKAGVNTGELFF.

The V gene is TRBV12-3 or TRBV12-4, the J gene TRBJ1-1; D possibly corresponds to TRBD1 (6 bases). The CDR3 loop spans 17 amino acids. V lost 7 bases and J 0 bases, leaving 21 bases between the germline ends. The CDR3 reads CASTTDSLLSMNTEAFF. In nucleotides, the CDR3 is TGTGCCAGCACCACGGACAGCTTACTCTCTATGAACACTGAAGCTTTCTTT.

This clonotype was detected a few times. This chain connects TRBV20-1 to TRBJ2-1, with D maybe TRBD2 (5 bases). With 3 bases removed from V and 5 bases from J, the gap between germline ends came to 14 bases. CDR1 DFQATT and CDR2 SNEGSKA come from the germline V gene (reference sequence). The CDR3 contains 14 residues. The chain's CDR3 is CSASTGERNNEQFF. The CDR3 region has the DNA TGCAGTGCTAGTACTGGCGAGCGGAACAATGAGCAGTTCTTC.

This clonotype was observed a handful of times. The CDR3 spells CASSPFGTDNTEAFF. CDR3 coding DNA: TGCGCCAGCAGCCCATTTGGGACGGACAACACTGAAGCTTTCTTT. The chain recombines TRBV5-1 with TRBJ1-1; D possibly corresponds to TRBD1 (5 bases). Germline V lookup: CDR1 SGHRS, CDR2 YFSETQ. CDR3 length equals 15 residues. V was cut by 4 bases and J by 2 bases, with 15 bases left in between.

The CDR3, as DNA: TGTGCCAGCAGCTTAGCGGTAGGGCAAGGCACAGATACGCAGTATTTT. This encodes CASSLAVGQGTDTQYF. The chain couples TRBV7-2 to TRBJ2-3; no definite D call. Trimming shortened V by 0 bases and J by 1 base, and 11 bases separated the two germline ends. Germline-derived CDR1 and CDR2 are SGHTA and FQGNSA. The CDR3 totals 16 residues.

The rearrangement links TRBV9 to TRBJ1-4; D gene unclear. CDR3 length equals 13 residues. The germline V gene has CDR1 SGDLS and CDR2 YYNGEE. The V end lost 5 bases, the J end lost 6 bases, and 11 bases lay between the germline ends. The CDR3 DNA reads TGTGCCAGCAGGACTACCCCAGATGAAAAACTGTTTTTT. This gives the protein CASRTTPDEKLFF.

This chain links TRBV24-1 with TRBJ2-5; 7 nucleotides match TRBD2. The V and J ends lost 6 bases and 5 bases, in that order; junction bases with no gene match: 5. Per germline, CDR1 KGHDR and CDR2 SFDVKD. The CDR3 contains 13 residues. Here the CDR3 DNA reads TGTGCCACCAGTCGGTCAGCGGGGGAGACCCAGTACTTC. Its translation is CATSRSAGETQYF.

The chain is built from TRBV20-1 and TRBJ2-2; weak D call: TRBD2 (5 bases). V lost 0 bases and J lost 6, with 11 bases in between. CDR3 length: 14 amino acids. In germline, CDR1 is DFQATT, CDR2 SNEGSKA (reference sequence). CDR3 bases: TGCAGTGCTAGAGACGGAGGTTCGGCCGGGGAGCTGTTTTTT. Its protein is CSARDGGSAGELFF.

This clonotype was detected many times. The CDR3 DNA is TGTGCCAGCAGTTCGACAGGCGCTGAGCAGTTCTTC. Translating gives CASSSTGAEQFF. This chain links TRBV6-6 with TRBJ2-1; D might be TRBD1 (6 bases). The CDR3 extends over 12 amino acids. Trimming took 4 bases from V and 9 from J, leaving 10 bases between them. Germline V gene data show CDR1 as MNHNY and CDR2 as SVGAGI (reference sequence).

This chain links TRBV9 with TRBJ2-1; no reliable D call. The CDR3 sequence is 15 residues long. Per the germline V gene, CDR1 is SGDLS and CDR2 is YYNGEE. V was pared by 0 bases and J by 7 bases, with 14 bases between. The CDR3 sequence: CASSVAPDPWNEQFF. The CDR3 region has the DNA TGTGCCAGCAGCGTAGCCCCGGACCCCTGGAATGAGCAGTTCTTC.

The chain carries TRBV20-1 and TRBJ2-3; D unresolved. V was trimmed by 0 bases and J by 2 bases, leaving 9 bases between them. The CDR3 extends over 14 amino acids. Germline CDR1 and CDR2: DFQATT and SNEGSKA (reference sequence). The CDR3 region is CSARDPGATDTQYF. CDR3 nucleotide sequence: TGCAGTGCTAGAGATCCGGGTGCCACAGATACGCAGTATTTT.

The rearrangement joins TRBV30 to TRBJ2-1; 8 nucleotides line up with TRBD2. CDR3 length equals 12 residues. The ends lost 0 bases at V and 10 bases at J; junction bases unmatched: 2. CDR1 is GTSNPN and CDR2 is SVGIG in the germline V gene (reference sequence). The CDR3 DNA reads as TGTGCCTGGAGTGTACAGCGGGGGGAGCAGTTCTTC. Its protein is CAWSVQRGEQFF.

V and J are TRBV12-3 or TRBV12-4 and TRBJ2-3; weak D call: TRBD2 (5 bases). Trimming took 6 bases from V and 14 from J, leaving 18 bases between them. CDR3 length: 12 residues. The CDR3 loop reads CASSLTGLEWYF. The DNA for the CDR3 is TGTGCCAGCAGCCTTACCGGACTTGAATGGTATTTT.

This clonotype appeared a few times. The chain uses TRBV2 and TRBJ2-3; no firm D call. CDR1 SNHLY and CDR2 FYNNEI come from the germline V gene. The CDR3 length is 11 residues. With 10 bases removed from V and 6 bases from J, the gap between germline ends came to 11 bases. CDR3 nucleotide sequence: TGTGCCACCGTGGGGATGGATACGCAGTATTTT. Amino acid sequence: CATVGMDTQYF.

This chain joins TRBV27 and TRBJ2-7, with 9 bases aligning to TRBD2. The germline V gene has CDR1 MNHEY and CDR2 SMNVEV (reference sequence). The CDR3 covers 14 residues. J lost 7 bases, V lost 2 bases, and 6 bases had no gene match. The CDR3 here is CASSLAGGPREQYF. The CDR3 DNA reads TGTGCCAGCAGTTTAGCGGGAGGGCCGAGGGAGCAGTACTTC.

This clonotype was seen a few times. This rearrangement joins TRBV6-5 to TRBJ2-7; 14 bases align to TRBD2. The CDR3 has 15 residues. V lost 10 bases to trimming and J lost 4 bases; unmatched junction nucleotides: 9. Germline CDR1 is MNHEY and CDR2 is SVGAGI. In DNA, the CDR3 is TGTGCCACCCTCCGACTAGCGGGAGGGCAATACGAGCAGTACTTC. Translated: CATLRLAGGQYEQYF.

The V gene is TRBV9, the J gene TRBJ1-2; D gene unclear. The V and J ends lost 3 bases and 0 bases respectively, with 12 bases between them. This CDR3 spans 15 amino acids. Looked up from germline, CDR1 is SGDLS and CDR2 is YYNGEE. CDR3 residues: CASSAPGYTNYGYTF. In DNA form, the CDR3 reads TGTGCCAGCAGCGCCCCAGGATATACTAACTATGGCTACACCTTC.

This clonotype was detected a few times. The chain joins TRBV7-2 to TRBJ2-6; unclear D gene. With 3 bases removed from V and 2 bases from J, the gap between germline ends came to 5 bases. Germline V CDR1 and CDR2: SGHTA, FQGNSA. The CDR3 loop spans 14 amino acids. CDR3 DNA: TGTGCCAGCAGCTTCAAGCCTGGGGCCAACGTCCTGACTTTC. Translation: CASSFKPGANVLTF.